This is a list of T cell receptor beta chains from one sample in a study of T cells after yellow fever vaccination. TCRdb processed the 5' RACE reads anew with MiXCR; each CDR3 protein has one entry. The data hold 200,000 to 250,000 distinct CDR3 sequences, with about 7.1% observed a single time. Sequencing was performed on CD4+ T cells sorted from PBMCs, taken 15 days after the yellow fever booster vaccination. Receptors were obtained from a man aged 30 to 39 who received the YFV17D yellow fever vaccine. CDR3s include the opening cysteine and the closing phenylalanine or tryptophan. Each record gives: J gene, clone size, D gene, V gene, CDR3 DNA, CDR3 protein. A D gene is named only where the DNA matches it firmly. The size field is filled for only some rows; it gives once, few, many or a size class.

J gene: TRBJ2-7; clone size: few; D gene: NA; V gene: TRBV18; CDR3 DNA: TGTGCCAGCTCACCACCGGGGGCCCGATCCTACGAGCAGTACTTC; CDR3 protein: CASSPPGARSYEQYF
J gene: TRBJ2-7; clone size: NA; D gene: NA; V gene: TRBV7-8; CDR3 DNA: TGTGCCAGCAGCTTAGAAACAGGCTCCTACGAGCAGTACTTC; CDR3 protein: CASSLETGSYEQYF
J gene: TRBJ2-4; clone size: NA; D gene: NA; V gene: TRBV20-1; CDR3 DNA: TGCAGTGCTAGAGGGGGCGGACAACTAGCCAAAAACATTCAGTACTTC; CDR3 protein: CSARGGGQLAKNIQYF
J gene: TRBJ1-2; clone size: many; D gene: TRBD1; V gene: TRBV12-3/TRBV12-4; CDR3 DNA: TGTGCCAGCAGTGCATCGGGACAGGGCTATGGCTACACCTTC; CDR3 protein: CASSASGQGYGYTF
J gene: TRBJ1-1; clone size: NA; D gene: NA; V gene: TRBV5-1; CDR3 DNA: TGCGCCAGCAGCTTGGAGCTGACGAACACTGAAGCTTTCTTT; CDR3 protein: CASSLELTNTEAFF
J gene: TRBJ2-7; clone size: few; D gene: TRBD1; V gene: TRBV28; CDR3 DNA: TGTGCCAGCAGCCTTATCGGGGACAGGGGGCTCAACGAGCAGTACTTC; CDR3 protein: CASSLIGDRGLNEQYF
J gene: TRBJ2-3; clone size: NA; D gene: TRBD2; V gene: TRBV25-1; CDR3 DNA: TGTGCCAGCAGTGCGTGGACTAGCGGGAGGGCCAAGGCAGATACGCAGTATTTT; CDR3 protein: CASSAWTSGRAKADTQYF
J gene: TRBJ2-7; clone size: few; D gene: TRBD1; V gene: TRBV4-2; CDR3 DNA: TGTGCCAGCAGCCAAGACTCCACAGGGGGATTTTACGAGCAGTACTTC; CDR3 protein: CASSQDSTGGFYEQYF
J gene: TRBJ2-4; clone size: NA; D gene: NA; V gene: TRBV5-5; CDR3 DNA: TGTGCCAGCACCATCAGGGGTGGAACCAAAAACATTCAGTACTTC; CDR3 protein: CASTIRGGTKNIQYF
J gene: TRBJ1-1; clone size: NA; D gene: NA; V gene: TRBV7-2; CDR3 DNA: TGTGCCAGCAGCTTTGCGGACACTGAAGCTTTCTTT; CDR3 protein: CASSFADTEAFF
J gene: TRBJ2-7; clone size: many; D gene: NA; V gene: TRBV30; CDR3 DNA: TGTGCCTGGAGTGTACGATACGAGCAGTACTTC; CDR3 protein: CAWSVRYEQYF
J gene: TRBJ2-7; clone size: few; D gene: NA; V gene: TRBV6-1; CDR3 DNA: TGTGCCAGCAGTAGGGGGGGCGACTACGAGCAGTACTTC; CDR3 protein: CASSRGGDYEQYF
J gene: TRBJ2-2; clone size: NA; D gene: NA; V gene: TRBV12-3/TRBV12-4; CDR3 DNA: TGTGCCAGCAGTTTGAGAGGAAAGACCGGGGAGCTGTTTTTT; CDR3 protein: CASSLRGKTGELFF
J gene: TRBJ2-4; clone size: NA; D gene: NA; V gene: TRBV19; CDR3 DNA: TGTGCCAGTAGTCCGGGGGATGTTAACATTCAGTACTTC; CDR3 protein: CASSPGDVNIQYF
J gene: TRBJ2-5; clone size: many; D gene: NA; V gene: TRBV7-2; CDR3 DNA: TGTGCCAGCAGCTTAGGGGGGTCGGCTAAAGAGACCCAGTACTTC; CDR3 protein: CASSLGGSAKETQYF
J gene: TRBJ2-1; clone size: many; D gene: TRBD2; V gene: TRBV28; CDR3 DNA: TGTGCCAGCAGCCGTATCTACGGACGCGGGGGGGATGAGCAGTTCTTC; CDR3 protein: CASSRIYGRGGDEQFF
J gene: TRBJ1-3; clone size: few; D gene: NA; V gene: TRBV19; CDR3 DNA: TGTGCCAGTAACTCACCGCTTCCCGGGGACACCATATATTTT; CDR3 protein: CASNSPLPGDTIYF
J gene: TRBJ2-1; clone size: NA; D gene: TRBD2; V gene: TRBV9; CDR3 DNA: TGTGCCAGCAGTCCCCGCGGCGGGAGCGATGAGCAGTTCTTC; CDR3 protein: CASSPRGGSDEQFF
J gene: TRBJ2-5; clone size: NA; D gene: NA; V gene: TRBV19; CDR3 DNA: TGTGCCAGTGGGGATTGGGCGTTCCAAGAGACCCAGTACTTC; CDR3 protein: CASGDWAFQETQYF
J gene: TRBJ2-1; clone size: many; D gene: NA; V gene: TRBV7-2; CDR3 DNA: TGTGCCAGCAGCTTCCCTCCACGCGGACAAAGAAAGCAGTTCTTC; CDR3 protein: CASSFPPRGQRKQFF
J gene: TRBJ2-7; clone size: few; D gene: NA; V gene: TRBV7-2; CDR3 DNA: TGTGCCAGCAGCTTCGGGACTAGGGGGCCCCGCTCCTACGAGCAGTACTTC; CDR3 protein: CASSFGTRGPRSYEQYF
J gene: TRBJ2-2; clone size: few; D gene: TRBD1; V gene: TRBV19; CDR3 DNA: TGTGCCAGTAGCAGCGGGACAGGGTCTGCGGGGGAGCTGTTTTTT; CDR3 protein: CASSSGTGSAGELFF
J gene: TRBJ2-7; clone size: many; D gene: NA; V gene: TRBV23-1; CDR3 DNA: TGCGCCAGTACACTGGCCGAGGAGCAGTACTTC; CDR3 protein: CASTLAEEQYF
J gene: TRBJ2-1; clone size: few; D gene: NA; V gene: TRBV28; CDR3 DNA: TGTGCCAGCAGTGTAAGCCTAGGTAGAAATGAGCAGTTCTTC; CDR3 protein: CASSVSLGRNEQFF
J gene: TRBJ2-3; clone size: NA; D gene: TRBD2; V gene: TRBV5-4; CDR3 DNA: TGTGCCAGCAGCTTACTACTAGCGGGGAGCACAGATACGCAGTATTTT; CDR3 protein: CASSLLLAGSTDTQYF
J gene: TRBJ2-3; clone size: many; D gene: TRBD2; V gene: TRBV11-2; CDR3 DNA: TGTGCCAGCAGCTTATTCTCTCGGGGCGGGAGAGGTAGCACAGATACGCAGTATTTT; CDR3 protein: CASSLFSRGGRGSTDTQYF
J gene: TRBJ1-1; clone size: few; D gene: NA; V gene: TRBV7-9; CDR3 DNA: TGTGCCAGCAGCTCTCAGGGCAGCGACACTGAAGCTTTCTTT; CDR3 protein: CASSSQGSDTEAFF
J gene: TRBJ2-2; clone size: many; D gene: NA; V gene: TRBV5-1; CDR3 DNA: TGCGCCAGCAGCCTGACGAACACCGGGGAGCTGTTTTTT; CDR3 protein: CASSLTNTGELFF
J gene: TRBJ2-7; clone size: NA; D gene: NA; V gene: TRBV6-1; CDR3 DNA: TGTGCCAGCAGTGAGGGCCCCGCGGGCGTATACGAGCAGTACTTC; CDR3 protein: CASSEGPAGVYEQYF
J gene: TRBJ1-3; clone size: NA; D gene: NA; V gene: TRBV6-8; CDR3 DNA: TGTGCCAGCACTTACGTCGATGGGCAGGGTGGAAACACCATATATTTT; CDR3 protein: CASTYVDGQGGNTIYF
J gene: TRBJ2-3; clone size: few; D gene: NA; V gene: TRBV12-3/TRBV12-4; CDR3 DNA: TGTGCCAGCAGTTTGTCGGACCGACCAACGCAGTATTTT; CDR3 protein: CASSLSDRPTQYF
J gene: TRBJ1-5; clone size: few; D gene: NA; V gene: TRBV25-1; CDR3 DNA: TGTGCCAGCAGTGACCATCTCGGGGGACAGCCCCAGCATTTT; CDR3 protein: CASSDHLGGQPQHF
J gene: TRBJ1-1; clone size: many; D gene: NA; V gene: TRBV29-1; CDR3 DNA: TGCAGCGTTGACTCCCGGACGGTGAACACTGAAGCTTTCTTT; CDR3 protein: CSVDSRTVNTEAFF
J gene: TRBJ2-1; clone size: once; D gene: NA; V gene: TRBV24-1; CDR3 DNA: TGTGCCACCAGTGACCCGGGACAACCGAAGTACAATGAGCAGTTCTTC; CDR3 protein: CATSDPGQPKYNEQFF
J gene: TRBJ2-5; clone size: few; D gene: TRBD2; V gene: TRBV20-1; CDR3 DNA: TGCAGTTCCGCGGGAGAAGAGACCCAGTACTTC; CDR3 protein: CSSAGEETQYF
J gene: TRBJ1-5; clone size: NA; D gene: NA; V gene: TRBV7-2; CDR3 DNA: TGTGCCAGCAGCTTACCTGGAAATCAGCCCCAGCATTTT; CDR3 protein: CASSLPGNQPQHF
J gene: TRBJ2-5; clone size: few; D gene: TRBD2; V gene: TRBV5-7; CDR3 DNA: TGTGCCAGCAGCCCCGGGACTAGCGGAGAGACCCAGTACTTC; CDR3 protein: CASSPGTSGETQYF
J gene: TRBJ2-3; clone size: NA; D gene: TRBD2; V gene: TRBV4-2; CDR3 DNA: TGTGCCAGCAGCCTGGGACTAGCGGACATCACAGATACGCAGTATTTT; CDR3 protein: CASSLGLADITDTQYF
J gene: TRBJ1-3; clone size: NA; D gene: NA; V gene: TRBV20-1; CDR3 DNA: TGCAGTGCGGCATTCTCCAACTCTGGAAACACCATATATTTT; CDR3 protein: CSAAFSNSGNTIYF